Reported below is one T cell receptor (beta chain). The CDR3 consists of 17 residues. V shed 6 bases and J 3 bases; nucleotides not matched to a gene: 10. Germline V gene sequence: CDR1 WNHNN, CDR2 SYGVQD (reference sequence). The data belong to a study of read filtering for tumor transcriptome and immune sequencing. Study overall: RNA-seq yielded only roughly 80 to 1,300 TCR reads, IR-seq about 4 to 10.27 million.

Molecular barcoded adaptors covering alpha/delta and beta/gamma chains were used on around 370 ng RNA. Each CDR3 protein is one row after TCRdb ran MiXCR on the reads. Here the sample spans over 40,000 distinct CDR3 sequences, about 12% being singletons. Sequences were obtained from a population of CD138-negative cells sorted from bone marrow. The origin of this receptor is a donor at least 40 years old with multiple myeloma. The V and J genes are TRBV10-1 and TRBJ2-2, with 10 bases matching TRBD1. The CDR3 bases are TGCGCCAGCAGAAGGGGCGGAGGACAGGGGGACACCGGGGAGCTGTTTTTT. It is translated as CASRRGGGQGDTGELFF.